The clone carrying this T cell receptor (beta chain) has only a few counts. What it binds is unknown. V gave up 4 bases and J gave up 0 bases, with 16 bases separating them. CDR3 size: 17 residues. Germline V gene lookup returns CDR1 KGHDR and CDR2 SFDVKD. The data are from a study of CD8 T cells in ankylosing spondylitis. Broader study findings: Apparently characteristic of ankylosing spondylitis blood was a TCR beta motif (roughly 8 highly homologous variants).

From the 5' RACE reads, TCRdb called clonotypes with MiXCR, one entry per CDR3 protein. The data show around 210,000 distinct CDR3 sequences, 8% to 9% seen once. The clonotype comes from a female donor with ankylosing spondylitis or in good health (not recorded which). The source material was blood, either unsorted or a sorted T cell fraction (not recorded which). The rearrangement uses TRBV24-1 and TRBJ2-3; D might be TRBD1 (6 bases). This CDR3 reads CATSDRTVSSSTDTQYF. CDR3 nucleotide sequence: TGTGCCACCAGTGACCGGACAGTAAGCTCTAGCACAGATACGCAGTATTTT.